One sample yielded the 9 T cell receptor beta chains listed below, sequenced in a study of glioma-infiltrating T cells after dendritic cell vaccination. Time point indicated: after dendritic cell vaccination, including at tumor progression/relapse. Clones were read by immunoSEQ multiplex PCR, and TCRdb kept only the in-frame ones, dropping some. The sample includes some 110,000 clones, around 87% seen only once; the top ten take over 2.5%. Sample: blood, taken after dendritic cell vaccination. The receptors originated from a human donor with glioblastoma.

This clone was recorded only once. The chain is built from TRBV6-5 and TRBJ1-1; the match to TRBD1 covers 8 bases. Germline trimming cut 8 bases from V and 8 bases from J; bases unmatched to any gene: 4. The CDR3 loop spans 11 amino acids. Germline loops: CDR1 MNHEY, CDR2 SVGAGI. CDR3 sequence (DNA): TGTGCCAGCGGTGACAGGGGAGAAGCTTTCTTT. Amino acid sequence: CASGDRGEAFF.

The gene calls are TRBV5-1 and TRBJ2-1; TRBD1 matches 8 bases. Germline-derived CDR1 and CDR2 are SGHRS and YFSETQ. V shed 4 bases, J shed 0 bases, and the junction held 6 bases outside the gene matches. This CDR3 comprises 16 residues. This chain's CDR3 is CASSRTGGSSYNEQFF. The CDR3 DNA reads as TGCGCCAGCAGCCGTACAGGGGGAAGCTCCTACAATGAGCAGTTCTTC. Drawing the rest from reference TRBV5-1 and TRBJ2-1, the complete variable domain is KAGVTQTPRYLIKTRGQQVTLSCSPISGHRSVSWYQQTPGQGLQFLFEYFSETQRNKGNFPGRFSGRQFSNSRSEMNVSTLELGDSALYLCASSRTGGSSYNEQFFGPGTRLTVL.

The gene calls are TRBV27 and TRBJ1-2; TRBD1 aligns across 7 bases. V lost 7 bases, J lost 2 bases, and 4 bases stayed unmatched. This CDR3 comprises 13 residues. CDR1 and CDR2 (germline): MNHEY, SMNVEV (reference sequence). Here the CDR3 DNA reads TGTGCCAGCAAGACAGGGATAAACTATGGCTACACCTTC. This encodes CASKTGINYGYTF.

V and J are TRBV18 and TRBJ1-2; D is perhaps TRBD1 (5 bases). Per germline, CDR1 KGHSH and CDR2 LQKENI. V lost 3 bases to trimming and J lost 1 base, with 12 bases between them. CDR3 length: 15 amino acids. DNA for the CDR3: TGTGCCAGCTCACCGGGGGGGAAGATTAACTATGGCTACACCTTC. Translating gives CASSPGGKINYGYTF.

CDR3 sequence reads: CASSDRGKSTDTQYF. In DNA form, the CDR3 reads TGTGCCAGCAGTGACCGGGGGAAAAGCACAGATACGCAGTATTTT. V is TRBV2 and J is TRBJ2-3; TRBD2 is a possible D gene (6 bases). V shed 3 bases and J shed 0 bases, with 10 bases lying between them. Looked up from germline, CDR1 is SNHLY and CDR2 is FYNNEI. The CDR3 contains 15 residues.

This chain joins TRBV2 and TRBJ1-1; a possible D gene is TRBD1 (6 bases). The CDR3 totals 13 residues. Germline V gives CDR1 SNHLY, CDR2 FYNNEI. Between the trimmed V and J ends, which lost 2 bases and 11 bases, there was a span of 15 bases. CDR3 in DNA: TGTGCCAGCAGTGAACAAGCTGACAGGTACGCTTTCTTT. It is translated as CASSEQADRYAFF.

The V and J genes are TRBV19 and TRBJ2-5; D is unclear. Trimming cost V 0 bases and J 5 bases, with 7 bases left between them. Germline V gene sequence: CDR1 LNHDA, CDR2 SQIVND (reference sequence). The CDR3 length is 13 residues. CDR3: CASSIDAGETQYF. The CDR3 DNA reads TGTGCCAGTAGTATAGATGCCGGGGAGACCCAGTACTTC.

The chain joins TRBV27 to TRBJ1-4, with 8 bases matching TRBD1. This CDR3 has 14 residues. Germline V gives CDR1 MNHEY, CDR2 SMNVEV (reference sequence). The J segment lost 6 bases and the V segment lost 6 bases, leaving 6 bases of the junction unmatched. In nucleotides, the CDR3 is TGTGCCAGCAGGGCTTGGGGACAGGATGAAAAACTGTTTTTT. Amino acids: CASRAWGQDEKLFF.

The V and J genes are TRBV2 and TRBJ2-7; 8 bases are shared with TRBD2. The CDR3 length is 13 residues. The ends lost 9 bases at V and 7 bases at J; junction bases unmatched: 11. Germline V CDR1 and CDR2: SNHLY, FYNNEI. The chain's CDR3 is CASERAGGREQYF. The CDR3 region has the DNA TGTGCCAGTGAGAGGGCGGGAGGTAGGGAGCAGTACTTC.